This T cell receptor beta chain was obtained from a study of cytomegalovirus exposure and HLA in healthy donors. The germline V gene encodes CDR1 SGDLS and CDR2 YYNGEE. There are 12 residues in the CDR3. V lost 3 bases to trimming and J lost 4 bases, with 7 bases between them. The PCR ran on 60 Vbeta and 13 Jbeta primers. Clones were read by immunoSEQ multiplex PCR, and TCRdb kept only the in-frame ones, dropping some. Of about 160,000 clones in the sample, about 79% were seen once. The sample was PBMCs. This TCR was recovered from a woman aged 45-65 years in good health and CMV-seropositive. This sequence joins TRBV9 and TRBJ2-5; D is possibly TRBD2 (5 bases). The chain's CDR3 is CASSGLLETQYF. CDR3 coding DNA: TGTGCCAGCAGCGGACTATTAGAGACCCAGTACTTC.